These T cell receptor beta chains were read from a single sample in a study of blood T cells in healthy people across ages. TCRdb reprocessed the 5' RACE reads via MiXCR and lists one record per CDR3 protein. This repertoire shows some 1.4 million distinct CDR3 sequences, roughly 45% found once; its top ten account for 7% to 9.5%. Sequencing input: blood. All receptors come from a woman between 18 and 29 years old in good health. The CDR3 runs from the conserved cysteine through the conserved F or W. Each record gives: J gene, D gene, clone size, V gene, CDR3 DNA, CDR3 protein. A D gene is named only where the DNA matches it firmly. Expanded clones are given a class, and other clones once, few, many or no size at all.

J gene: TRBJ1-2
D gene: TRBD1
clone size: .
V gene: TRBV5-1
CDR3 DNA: TGCGCCAGCAGCTTCCGACAGGGTGGAGACTATGGCTACACCTTC
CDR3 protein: CASSFRQGGDYGYTF

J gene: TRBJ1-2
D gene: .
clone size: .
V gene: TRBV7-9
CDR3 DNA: TGTGCCAGCAGCTTACCTCAGACAGTCACATATGGCTACACCTTC
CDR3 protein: CASSLPQTVTYGYTF

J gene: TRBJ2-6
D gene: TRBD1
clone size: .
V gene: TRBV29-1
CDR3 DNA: TGCAGCGTCTCTGGGGACAGGGGTTTTGTTTCTGGGGCCAACGTCCTGACTTTC
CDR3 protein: CSVSGDRGFVSGANVLTF

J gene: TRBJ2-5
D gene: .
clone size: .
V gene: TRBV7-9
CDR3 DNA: TGTGCCAGCAGATACGTTGGGGAGCAGTACTTC
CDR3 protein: CASRYVGEQYF

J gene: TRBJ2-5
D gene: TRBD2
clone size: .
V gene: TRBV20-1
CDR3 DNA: TGCAGTGCTAGGGGACTAGCGGACTTTTACAATGAGCAGTACTTC
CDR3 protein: CSARGLADFYNEQYF

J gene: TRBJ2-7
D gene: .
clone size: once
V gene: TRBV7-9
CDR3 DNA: TGTGCCAGCAGCTCCTCGTCGACAGTAGCCTACGAGCAGTACTTC
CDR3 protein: CASSSSSTVAYEQYF

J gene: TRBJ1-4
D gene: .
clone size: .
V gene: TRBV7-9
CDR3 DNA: TGTGCCAGCAGCGTACAGATTAATGAAAAACTGTTTTTT
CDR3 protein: CASSVQINEKLFF

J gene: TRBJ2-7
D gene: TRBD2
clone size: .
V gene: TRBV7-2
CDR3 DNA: TGTGCCAGCAGCTTCGGAGGACTAGCGTCCGAGCAGTACTTC
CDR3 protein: CASSFGGLASEQYF

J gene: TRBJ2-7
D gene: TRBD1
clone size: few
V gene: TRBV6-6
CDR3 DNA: TGTGCCAGCAGTTACCCATCACGTGGACAGGGCGCCTACGAGCAGTACTTC
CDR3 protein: CASSYPSRGQGAYEQYF

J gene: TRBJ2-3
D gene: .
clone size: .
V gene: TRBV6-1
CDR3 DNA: TGTGCCAGCAGTGAAGGTTTTGCAGATACGCAGTATTTT
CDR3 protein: CASSEGFADTQYF

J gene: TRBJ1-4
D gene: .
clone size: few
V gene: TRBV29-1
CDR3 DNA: TGCAGCGGACGAAGGCAGCCTAATGAAAAACTGTTTTTT
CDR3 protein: CSGRRQPNEKLFF

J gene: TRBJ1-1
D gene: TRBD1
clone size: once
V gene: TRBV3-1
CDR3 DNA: TGTGCCAGCAGCCAAGTGCTTCCGGGACAGGGTAACGCTGAAGCTTTCTTT
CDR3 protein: CASSQVLPGQGNAEAFF

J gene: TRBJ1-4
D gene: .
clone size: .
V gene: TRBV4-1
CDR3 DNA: TGCGCCAGCAGCCAAGACAGGGGTACTTATGAAAAACTGTTTTTT
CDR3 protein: CASSQDRGTYEKLFF

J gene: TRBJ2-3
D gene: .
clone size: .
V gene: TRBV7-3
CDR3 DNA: TGTGCCAGCAGCGCGGCGTTCACAGATACGCAGTATTTT
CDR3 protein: CASSAAFTDTQYF

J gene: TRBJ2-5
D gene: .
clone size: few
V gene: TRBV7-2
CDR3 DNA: TGTGCCAGCAGCGCCCCTCCTAGGGCAGAGACCCAGTACTTC
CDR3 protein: CASSAPPRAETQYF

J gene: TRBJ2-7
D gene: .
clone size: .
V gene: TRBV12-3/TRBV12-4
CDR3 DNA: TGTGCCAGCAGTTTTGGGGGAAATCGCGAGCAGTACTTC
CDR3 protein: CASSFGGNREQYF

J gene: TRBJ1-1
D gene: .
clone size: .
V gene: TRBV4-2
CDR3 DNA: TGTGCCAGCAGCCAAGATCTAGTAGGGGGTGAAGCTTTCTTT
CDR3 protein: CASSQDLVGGEAFF

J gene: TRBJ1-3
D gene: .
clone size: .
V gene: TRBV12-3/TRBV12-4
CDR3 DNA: TGTGCCAGCAGTTATTGGTCAGGGTCTTCTGGAAACACCATATATTTT
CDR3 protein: CASSYWSGSSGNTIYF

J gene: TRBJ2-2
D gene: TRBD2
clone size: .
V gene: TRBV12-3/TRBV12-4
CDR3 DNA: TGTGCCAGCAGTCCGAGACTAGCCCTGAACACCGGGGAGCTGTTTTTT
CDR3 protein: CASSPRLALNTGELFF

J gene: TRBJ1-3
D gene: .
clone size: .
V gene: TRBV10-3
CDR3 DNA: TGTGCCATCAGTGAGCAGGCCGGCCCCGAAAACACCATATATTTT
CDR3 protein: CAISEQAGPENTIYF